Listed below are T cell receptor beta chains from one sample, sequenced in a study of shared clonotypes between healthy human individuals. The data were produced by immunoSEQ multiplex PCR, yet TCRdb's version contains in-frame clones alone and is incomplete. The data hold some 2,000,000 clones, with 90% to 95% observed a single time. Source material: naive CD4+ T cells sorted from blood. The receptor set was obtained from a man aged 18-30 years in good health. CDR3s include the opening cysteine and the closing phenylalanine or tryptophan. The D gene is left open where the match is weak.

V gene	D gene	J gene	CDR3 DNA	CDR3 protein
TRBV6-5	NA	TRBJ1-2	TGTGCCAGCAGTTACGGGGGAGTCTATGGCTACACCTTC	CASSYGGVYGYTF
TRBV6-1	NA	TRBJ1-2	TGTGCCAGCAGGAGGGACCCAAACTATGGCTACACCTTC	CASRRDPNYGYTF
TRBV9	NA	TRBJ1-2	TGTGCCAGCAGCGTAGGTTCGTACTATGGCTACACCTTC	CASSVGSYYGYTF
TRBV29-1	NA	TRBJ2-7	TGCAGCGTTGAAGCGGGGTTTAACTACGAGCAGTACTTC	CSVEAGFNYEQYF
TRBV7-6	NA	TRBJ2-1	TGTGCCAGCAGCTTAGGCCCCCAAAATGAGCAGTTCTTC	CASSLGPQNEQFF
TRBV28	NA	TRBJ2-7	TGTGCCAGCTGCCGAGGGTCCTCCTACGAGCAGTACTTC	CASCRGSSYEQYF
TRBV5-6	TRBD2	TRBJ2-1	TGTGCCAGCAGCCCACTAGCGGGAGGCAACTCCTACAATGAGCAGTTCTTC	CASSPLAGGNSYNEQFF
TRBV28	NA	TRBJ1-1	TGTGCCAGCCGCTCCACATTGAACACTGAAGCTTTCTTT	CASRSTLNTEAFF
TRBV7-3	TRBD1	TRBJ2-3	TGTGCCAGCAGCTTAACCCCGCAGGGGGCCATCACAGATACGCAGTATTTT	CASSLTPQGAITDTQYF
TRBV28	TRBD1	TRBJ2-7	TGTGCCAGCAGTTTGGGGGACAGAGAATTCTACGAGCAGTACTTC	CASSLGDREFYEQYF
TRBV9	TRBD1	TRBJ2-3	TGTGCCAGCAGCTCACGGACAGGCCCTAGCACAGATACGCAGTATTTT	CASSSRTGPSTDTQYF
TRBV4-1	NA	TRBJ1-2	TGCGCCAGCAGCCAAGCGGAAGGGGGAGGCTACACCTTC	CASSQAEGGGYTF
TRBV4-1	TRBD1	TRBJ1-2	TGCGCCAGCAGCCAACTATTCAGGACAGGGGAAGATGGCTATGGCTACACCTTC	CASSQLFRTGEDGYGYTF
TRBV2	TRBD1	TRBJ1-2	TGTGCCAGCAGTGAGGGGACAGGGGCTGGCTATGGCTACACCTTC	CASSEGTGAGYGYTF
TRBV4-1	NA	TRBJ2-1	TGCGCCAGCAGCCAAGATCCTAGTCCAGGGAACTACAATGAGCAGTTCTTC	CASSQDPSPGNYNEQFF
TRBV4-3	TRBD1	TRBJ2-7	TGCGCCAGCAGCCAGGGACTGGACAGGGGGGACGAGCAGTACTTC	CASSQGLDRGDEQYF
TRBV2	TRBD1	TRBJ2-3	TGTGCCAGCAGTTTACAGGGGGAGATGGATACGCAGTATTTT	CASSLQGEMDTQYF
TRBV18	TRBD1	TRBJ2-7	TGTGCCAGCTCGCCGACAGGGGGCGAGTTCAACGAGCAGTACTTC	CASSPTGGEFNEQYF
TRBV2	NA	TRBJ1-3	TGTGCCAGCACCCCGATCGTAAGGGGCTCTGGAAACACCATATATTTT	CASTPIVRGSGNTIYF
TRBV11-2	TRBD2	TRBJ2-3	TGTGCCAGCAGCTTAGACGGGTTACTAGCGGGGGGGTTGGATACGCAGTATTTT	CASSLDGLLAGGLDTQYF
TRBV5-1	TRBD1	TRBJ1-2	TGCGCCAGCAGCGCCGGGACAGTCCCCCTGAGCTATGGCTACACCTTC	CASSAGTVPLSYGYTF
TRBV4-1	NA	TRBJ1-1	TGCGCCAGCAGCCGGGGATCCGGCGTTCAGCACACTGAAGCTTTCTTT	CASSRGSGVQHTEAFF
TRBV5-1	TRBD1	TRBJ1-5	TGCGCCAGCAGCCCGACAGGGGGCTACAGCAATCAGCCCCAGCATTTT	CASSPTGGYSNQPQHF
TRBV5-8	TRBD2	TRBJ2-5	TGTGCCAGCAGCTGGGGAGGGGTAAGAGAGACCCAGTACTTC	CASSWGGVRETQYF
TRBV6-1	TRBD1	TRBJ1-1	TGTGCCAGCAGAGAGGGGGCGACAGGGGTCACTGAAGCTTTCTTT	CASREGATGVTEAFF
TRBV4-1	NA	TRBJ2-7	TGCGCCAGCAGCCCCAGGGAGGCATACGAGCAGTACTTC	CASSPREAYEQYF
TRBV5-1	NA	TRBJ2-3	TGCGCCAGCAGCAAAACGACCCTAAGCACAGATACGCAGTATTTT	CASSKTTLSTDTQYF
TRBV11-2	NA	TRBJ1-3	TGTGCCAGCAGCTTAGTGCTGGGCGCCTCTGGAAACACCATATATTTT	CASSLVLGASGNTIYF
TRBV6-6	NA	TRBJ2-2	TGTGCCAGCATCCCCGGCGGGGCTACCGGGGAGCTGTTTTTT	CASIPGGATGELFF